This record covers a single T cell receptor (beta chain). Its antigen remains unknown. The assay was immunoSEQ multiplex PCR, and TCRdb's table has in-frame clones only and misses some. Of around 120,000 clones listed, around nine tenths were seen once; the top ten hold about 4.3%. The data originate from a study of cytomegalovirus exposure and HLA in healthy donors. Across the whole study: Later analysis reported that the 95 to 150 validation repertoires shared the platform of the 650 to 700 first-cohort repertoires.

Germline CDR1 MDHEN, CDR2 SYDVKM. Trimming cost V 2 bases and J 5 bases; bases outside gene matches: 3. The CDR3 sequence is 14 residues long. Findings of the study overall: According to a subsequent analysis, TCR clusters identified in the first cohort showed a tendency to co-occur across the 120 validation repertoires. Most TCR sequences were rare, but some public TCRs occurred in many donors. CMV antigen specificity was confirmed in vitro for a few CMV-associated chains.

The specimen was PBMCs. The chain links TRBV28 to TRBJ2-7; TRBD2 agrees at 10 bases. The clonotype originates from a young man in good health and CMV-seropositive. DNA of the CDR3: TGTGCCAGCAGTTTAAAGCGGGGGGGCAACGAGCAGTACTTC. This codes for CASSLKRGGNEQYF.